This TCR beta chain was identified in a study of blood T cells in healthy people across ages. Next came a second PCR, run for about 6 to 12 cycles, which used a sample-barcoded 5' primer along with a J-beta primer mix. TCRdb independently ran MiXCR on the 5' RACE reads; one entry per CDR3 protein. The repertoire holds about 1.5 million distinct CDR3 sequences, with 40% to 45% as singletons. Broader study findings: Possibly confounding the expanded clonotype changes was the fact that donor CMV status was unknown.

This clonotype was counted between two and nine times. Its antigen remains unknown. Sequences were obtained from blood. The TCR originated in a young woman in good health.

CDR3 DNA sequence: TGCAGTGCTAGCCATTTTCTACAGGGTTTCGCTGAAGCTTTCTTT. As protein: CSASHFLQGFAEAFF. The chain is built from TRBV20-1 and TRBJ1-1, with a possible D match to TRBD1 (6 bases). Looked up from germline, CDR1 is DFQATT and CDR2 is SNEGSKA (reference sequence). The germline V and J ends were trimmed by 3 bases and 6 bases, with 20 bases remaining between them. CDR3 length: 15 residues.